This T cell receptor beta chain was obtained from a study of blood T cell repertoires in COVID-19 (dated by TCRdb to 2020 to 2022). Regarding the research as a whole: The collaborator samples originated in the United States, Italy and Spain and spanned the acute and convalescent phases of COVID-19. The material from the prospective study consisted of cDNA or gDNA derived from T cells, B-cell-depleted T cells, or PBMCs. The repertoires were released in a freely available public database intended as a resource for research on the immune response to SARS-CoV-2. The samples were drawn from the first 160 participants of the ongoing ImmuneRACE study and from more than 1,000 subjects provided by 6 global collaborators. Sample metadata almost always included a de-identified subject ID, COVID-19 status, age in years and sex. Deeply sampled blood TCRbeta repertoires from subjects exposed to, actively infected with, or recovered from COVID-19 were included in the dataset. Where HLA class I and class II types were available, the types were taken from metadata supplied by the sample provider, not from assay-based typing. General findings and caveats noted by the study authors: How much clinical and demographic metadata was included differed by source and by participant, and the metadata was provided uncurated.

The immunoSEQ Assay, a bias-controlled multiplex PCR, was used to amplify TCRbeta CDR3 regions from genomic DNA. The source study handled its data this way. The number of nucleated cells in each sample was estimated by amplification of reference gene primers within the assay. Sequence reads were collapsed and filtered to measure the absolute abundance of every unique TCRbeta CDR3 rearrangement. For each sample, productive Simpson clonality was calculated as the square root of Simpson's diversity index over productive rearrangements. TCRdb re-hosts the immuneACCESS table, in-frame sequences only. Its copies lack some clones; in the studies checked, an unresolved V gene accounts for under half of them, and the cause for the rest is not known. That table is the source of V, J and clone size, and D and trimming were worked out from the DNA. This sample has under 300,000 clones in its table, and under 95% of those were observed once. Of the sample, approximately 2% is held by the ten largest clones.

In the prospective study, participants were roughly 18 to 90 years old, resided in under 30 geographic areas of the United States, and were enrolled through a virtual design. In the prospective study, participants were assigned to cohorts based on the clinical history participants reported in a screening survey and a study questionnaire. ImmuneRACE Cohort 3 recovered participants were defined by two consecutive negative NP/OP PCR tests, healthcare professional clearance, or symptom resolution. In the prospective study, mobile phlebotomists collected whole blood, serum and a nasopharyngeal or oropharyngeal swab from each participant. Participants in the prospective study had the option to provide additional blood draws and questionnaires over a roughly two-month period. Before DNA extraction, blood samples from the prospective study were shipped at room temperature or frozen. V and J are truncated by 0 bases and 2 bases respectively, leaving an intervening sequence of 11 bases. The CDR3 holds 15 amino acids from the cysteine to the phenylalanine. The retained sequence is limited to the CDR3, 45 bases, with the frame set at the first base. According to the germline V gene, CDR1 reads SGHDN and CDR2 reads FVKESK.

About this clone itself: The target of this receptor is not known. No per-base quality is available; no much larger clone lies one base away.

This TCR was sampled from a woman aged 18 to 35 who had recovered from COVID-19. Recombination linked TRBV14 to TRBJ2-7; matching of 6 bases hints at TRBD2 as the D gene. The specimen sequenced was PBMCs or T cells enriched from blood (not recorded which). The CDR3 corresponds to CASSQDFGGAYEQYF. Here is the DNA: TGTGCCAGCAGCCAAGATTTTGGCGGGGCCTACGAGCAGTACTTC.